What follows describes a single T cell receptor beta chain. The Seattle patients joined while their infection was active and were tracked longitudinally afterward. V lost 4 bases, J lost 6 bases, and 17 bases lay in between. CDR1 is SGDLS and CDR2 is YYNGEE in the germline V gene. CDR3 size: 15 residues. This sample is drawn from a study of blood T cell repertoires in COVID-19. Turning to the study itself: From the United States, Italy and Spain came samples of acute and convalescent COVID-19. T cells, B-cell-depleted T cells, or PBMCs provided the cDNA or gDNA that served as material.

Using immunoSEQ multiplex PCR, the repertoire was profiled, and TCRdb retains in-frame clones only, with some absent. Found here are fewer than 60,000 clones, 82% of them singletons; the top ten hold roughly 12%. V usage is TRBV9 and J usage is TRBJ2-1; TRBD2 is a possible D gene (6 bases). Sequencing input: peripheral blood. The sequence was collected from a man of 80 years or more with COVID-19, enrolled during active disease. This CDR3 is CASSLTQRETNEQFF. The CDR3 DNA reads TGTGCCAGCAGCCTTACCCAACGGGAGACCAATGAGCAGTTCTTC.